This T cell receptor (beta chain) was found in a study of cytomegalovirus exposure and HLA in healthy donors. Study conclusions and caveats: TCR beta V segments were, for the most part, productive about 87% or about 30% of the time in an earlier analysis. Association with HLA alleles at 0.05 false discovery rate was found for around 17,000 TCR beta sequences in a later analysis. Three CMV-associated chains were confirmed in vitro to be specific for CMV antigens.

The germline CDR1 and CDR2 sequences are SQVTM and ANQGSEA. The CDR3 extends over 13 amino acids. Trimming took 7 bases from V and 1 from J, leaving 12 bases between them. This clone was recorded only once. Its antigen is currently unknown. PCR used 60 Vbeta primers and 13 Jbeta primers. Libraries were prepared by immunoSEQ multiplex PCR; TCRdb keeps only in-frame clonotypes and omits some of them. The table lists roughly 80,000 clones, 65% to 85% of them singletons. This receptor was obtained from a woman in her forties or fifties in good health and CMV-seronegative. Sequenced input: PBMCs. This chain joins TRBV29-1 and TRBJ2-3; the D gene is possibly TRBD2 (7 bases). CDR3 in DNA: TGCAGCGCCGACGGGGGGCGCACAGATACGCAGTATTTT. Residues: CSADGGRTDTQYF.